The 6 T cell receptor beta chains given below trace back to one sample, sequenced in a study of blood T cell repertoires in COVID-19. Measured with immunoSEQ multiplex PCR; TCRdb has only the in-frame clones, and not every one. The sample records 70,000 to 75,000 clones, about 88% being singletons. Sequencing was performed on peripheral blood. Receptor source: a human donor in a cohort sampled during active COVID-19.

The CDR3 region has the DNA TGCAGCGCAGCCAAGGCCGGGGAGACCCAGTACTTC. Translation: CSAAKAGETQYF. The chain recombines TRBV29-1 with TRBJ2-5, with D uncertain. In germline, CDR1 is SQVTM, CDR2 ANQGSEA. The CDR3 totals 12 residues. V dropped 7 bases and J dropped 5 bases, with 14 bases sitting between them.

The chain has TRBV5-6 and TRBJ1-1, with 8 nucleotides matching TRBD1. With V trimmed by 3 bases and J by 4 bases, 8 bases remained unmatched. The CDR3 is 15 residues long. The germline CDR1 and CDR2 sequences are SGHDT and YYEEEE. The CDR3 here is CASSYPHTGGTEAFF. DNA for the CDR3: TGTGCCAGCAGCTACCCCCACACAGGGGGCACTGAAGCTTTCTTT.

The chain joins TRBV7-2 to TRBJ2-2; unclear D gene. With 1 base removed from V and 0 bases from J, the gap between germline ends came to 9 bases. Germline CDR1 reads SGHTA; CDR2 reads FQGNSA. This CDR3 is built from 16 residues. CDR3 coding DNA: TGTGCCAGCAGCTTAGTTTCCCTAGCGAACACCGGGGAGCTGTTTTTT. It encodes CASSLVSLANTGELFF.

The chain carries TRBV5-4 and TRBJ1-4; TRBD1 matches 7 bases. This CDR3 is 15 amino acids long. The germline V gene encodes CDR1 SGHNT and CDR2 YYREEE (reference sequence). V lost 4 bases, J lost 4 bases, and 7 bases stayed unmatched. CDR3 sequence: CASSPRQGFNEKLFF. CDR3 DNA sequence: TGTGCCAGCAGCCCTCGACAGGGATTTAATGAAAAACTGTTTTTT. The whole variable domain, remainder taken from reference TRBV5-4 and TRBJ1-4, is ETGVTQSPTHLIKTRGQQVTLRCSSQSGHNTVSWYQQALGQGPQFIFQYYREEENGRGNFPPRFSGLQFPNYSSELNVNALELDDSALYLCASSPRQGFNEKLFFGSGTQLSVL.

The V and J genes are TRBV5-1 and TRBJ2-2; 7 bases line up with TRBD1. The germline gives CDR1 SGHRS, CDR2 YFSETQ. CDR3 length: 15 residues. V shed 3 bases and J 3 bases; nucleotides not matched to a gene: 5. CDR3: CASSSGDRDTGELFF. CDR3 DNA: TGCGCCAGCAGCTCAGGCGACAGGGACACCGGGGAGCTGTTTTTT. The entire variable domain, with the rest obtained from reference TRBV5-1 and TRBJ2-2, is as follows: KAGVTQTPRYLIKTRGQQVTLSCSPISGHRSVSWYQQTPGQGLQFLFEYFSETQRNKGNFPGRFSGRQFSNSRSEMNVSTLELGDSALYLCASSSGDRDTGELFFGEGSRLTVL.

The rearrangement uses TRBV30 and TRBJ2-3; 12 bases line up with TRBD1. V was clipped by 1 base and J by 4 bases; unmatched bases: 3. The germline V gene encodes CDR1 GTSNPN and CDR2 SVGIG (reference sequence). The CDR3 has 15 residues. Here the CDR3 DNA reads TGTGCCTGGAGTGCAGGGACAGGGGGCCCAGATACGCAGTATTTT. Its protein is CAWSAGTGGPDTQYF.